This T cell receptor (beta chain) was captured in a study of radiation and T cells in renal cell carcinoma. Study-level information: Nephrectomy followed 15 Gy stereotactic body radiation by 4 weeks.

The method was immunoSEQ multiplex PCR; TCRdb's version includes in-frame clones alone and lacks a portion of them. The profile shows 100,000 or so clones, 70% to 90% of them singletons. There are 16 residues in the CDR3. Looked up from germline, CDR1 is SGHRS and CDR2 is YFSETQ. Findings and caveats of the study: Top tumor clonotypes rose in blood 2 weeks post-radiation, then contracted.

Regarding time point: baseline pretreatment blood. Described treatment: 15 Gy SBRT to primary tumor, nephrectomy 4 weeks later. After SBRT, blood was collected at 2 and 4 weeks, plus baseline. Clear cell pathology was present in this patient's renal cell carcinoma. With regard to this clone: What it binds is unknown.

The specimen comprised blood, sampled from a patient whose treatment included radiotherapy and nephrectomy. The chain couples TRBV5-1 to TRBJ2-5; 9 nucleotides align to TRBD1. Judging by the DNA end, TRBJ2-7 fits better; the J call may be wrong. The source of this sequence is a man aged 45-65 years with renal cell carcinoma. The CDR3 DNA reads as TGCGCCAGCAGCTTAGGACCGGGACAGGGATCCTACGAGCAGTACTTC. Residues: CASSLGPGQGSYEQYF.